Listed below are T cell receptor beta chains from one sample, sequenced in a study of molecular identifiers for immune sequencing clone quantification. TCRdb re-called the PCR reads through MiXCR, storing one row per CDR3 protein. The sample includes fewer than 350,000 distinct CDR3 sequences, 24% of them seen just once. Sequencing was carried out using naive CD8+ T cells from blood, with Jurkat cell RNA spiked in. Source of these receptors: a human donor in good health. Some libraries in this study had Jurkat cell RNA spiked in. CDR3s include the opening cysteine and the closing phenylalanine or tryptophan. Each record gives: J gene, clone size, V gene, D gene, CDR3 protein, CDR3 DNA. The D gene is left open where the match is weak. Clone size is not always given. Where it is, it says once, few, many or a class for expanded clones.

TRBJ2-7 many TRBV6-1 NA CASARGLYYEQYF TGTGCCAGCGCCAGGGGTCTTTACTACGAGCAGTACTTC
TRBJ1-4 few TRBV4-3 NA CASSQDKFRLNEKLFF TGCGCCAGCAGCCAAGATAAATTCAGGCTTAATGAAAAACTGTTTTTT
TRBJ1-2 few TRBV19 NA CASSRLQDINYGYTF TGTGCCAGTAGTAGATTACAGGACATCAACTATGGCTACACCTTC
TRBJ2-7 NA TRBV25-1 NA CASSEWGWRAYEQYF TGTGCCAGCAGTGAATGGGGCTGGAGGGCCTACGAGCAGTACTTC
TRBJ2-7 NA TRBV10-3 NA CAISDSEGLYEQYF TGTGCCATCAGTGATTCCGAGGGCCTATACGAGCAGTACTTC
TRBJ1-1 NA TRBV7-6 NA CASPKTVMNTEAFF TGTGCCAGCCCCAAGACAGTTATGAACACTGAAGCTTTCTTT
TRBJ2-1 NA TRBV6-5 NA CASSYSKGYEQFF TGTGCCAGCAGTTACTCGAAAGGGTATGAGCAGTTCTTC
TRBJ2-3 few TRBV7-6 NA CASSRLSGVTDTQYF TGTGCCAGCAGCCGTTTGAGTGGGGTCACAGATACGCAGTATTTT
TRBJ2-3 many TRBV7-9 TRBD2 CASSHTPGLDIVTQYF TGTGCCAGCAGCCACACTCCGGGACTAGATATTGTTACGCAGTATTTT
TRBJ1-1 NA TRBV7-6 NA CASRRYRDTEAFF TGTGCCAGCCGACGGTACAGGGATACTGAAGCTTTCTTT
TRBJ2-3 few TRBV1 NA CTSSPGTSGPSTDTQYF TGCACCAGCAGCCCGGGAACTAGCGGGCCTAGCACAGATACGCAGTATTTT
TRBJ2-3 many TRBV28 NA CASSIRGDTQYF TGTGCCAGCAGTATCCGGGGAGATACGCAGTATTTT